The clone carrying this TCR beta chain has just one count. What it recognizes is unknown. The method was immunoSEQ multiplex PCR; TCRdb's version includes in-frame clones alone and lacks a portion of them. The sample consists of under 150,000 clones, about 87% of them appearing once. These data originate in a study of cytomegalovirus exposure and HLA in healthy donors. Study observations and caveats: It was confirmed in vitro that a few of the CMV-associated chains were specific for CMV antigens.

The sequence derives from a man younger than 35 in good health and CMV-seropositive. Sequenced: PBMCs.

The CDR3 spells CAWSAGLAGGGPYNEQFF. Here the CDR3 DNA reads TGTGCCTGGAGCGCGGGACTAGCGGGAGGGGGCCCCTACAATGAGCAGTTCTTC. The chain has TRBV30 and TRBJ2-1; TRBD2 agrees at 16 bases. Germline assignment: CDR1 GTSNPN and CDR2 SVGIG (reference sequence). This CDR3 region has 18 residues. V lost 3 bases and J lost 2; bases outside the gene matches: 7.